This T cell receptor (beta chain) is drawn from a study of cytomegalovirus exposure and HLA in healthy donors. Study-wide results and limits: Relative to the roughly 700-donor mean, N-insertions were reportedly fewer in an Asian-associated ancestry cluster in a later analysis. Sequencing probably produced one cluster of sequence variants that were highly shared. Analysis was performed later, and it showed HLA-associated TCR beta chains to be more clonally expanded than equally common others. A classifier reportedly called cytomegalovirus status with high sensitivity and specificity.

The CDR3 has 14 amino acids. Germline values: CDR1 SNHLY, CDR2 FYNNEI. The V end was cut by 9 bases, the J end by 5 bases, with 16 bases between. Researchers ran the PCR with 60 Vbeta and 13 Jbeta primers. The table came from immunoSEQ multiplex PCR; TCRdb's copy has only in-frame clones and leaves some out. The data contain 40,000 to 55,000 clones, over 75% of them singletons. Regarding this clone: Its antigen is currently unknown.

The sample taken for sequencing was PBMCs. The receptor comes from a boy younger than 18 in good health and CMV-seropositive. This rearrangement joins TRBV2 to TRBJ2-2; D might be TRBD1 (5 bases). As DNA, the CDR3 is TGTGCCAGTACCTACGTAAGACAGACCGGGGAGCTGTTTTTT. It is translated as CASTYVRQTGELFF.